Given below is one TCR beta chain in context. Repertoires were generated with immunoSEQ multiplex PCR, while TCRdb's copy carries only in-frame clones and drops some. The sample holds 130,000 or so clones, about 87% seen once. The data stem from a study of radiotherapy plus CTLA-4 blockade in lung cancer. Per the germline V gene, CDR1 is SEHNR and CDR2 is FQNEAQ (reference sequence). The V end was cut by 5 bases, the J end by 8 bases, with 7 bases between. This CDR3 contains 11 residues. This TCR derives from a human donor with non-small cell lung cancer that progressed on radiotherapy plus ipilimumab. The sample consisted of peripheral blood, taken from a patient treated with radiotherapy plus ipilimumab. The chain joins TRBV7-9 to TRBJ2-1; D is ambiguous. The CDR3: CASSGKDEQFF. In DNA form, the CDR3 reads TGTGCCAGCAGCGGTAAGGATGAGCAGTTCTTC.